This TCR beta chain derives from a study of immune heterogeneity within non-small cell lung tumors. The V gene's germline CDR1 is MNHEY and CDR2 SMNVEV (reference sequence). The CDR3 runs 15 residues. V shed 2 bases and J shed 5 bases, with 15 bases lying between them. Bulk tumor genomic DNA was the template, and each sample received roughly 590 ng. Taken during surgery, several biopsies per primary tumor were spaced as far apart as possible within the tumor mass. The cohort was untreated, with newly diagnosed non-small cell lung cancer undergoing curative surgery. Amplification of the TCR beta CDR3 was achieved through multiplex PCR with 32 V and 13 J primers. MiXCR, applied by TCRdb to the multiplex PCR reads, yields one record per CDR3 protein. The sample comprises thousands of distinct CDR3 sequences, 55% of which are singletons, and roughly 10% rests with the top ten.

V is TRBV27 and J is TRBJ2-5; D might be TRBD2 (6 bases). The receptor was isolated from a man aged 55 to 70 with non-small cell lung cancer. The specimen sequenced was lung tumor tissue. CDR3 DNA sequence: TGTGCCAGCAGTTTAACGGGAGCGTCGCGGGAGACCCAGTACTTC. Residues: CASSLTGASRETQYF.